One sample yielded the 10 T cell receptor beta chains listed below, sequenced in a study of T cells in Graves' hyperthyroidism and ophthalmopathy. TCR beta CDR3 regions were amplified from RNA. The HTBI primer set was used in a first-round RT-PCR of the TCR CDR3. TCRdb redid the calling of the multiplex PCR reads with MiXCR, one entry per CDR3 protein. The table lists 450,000 to 650,000 distinct CDR3 sequences, roughly 20% of them singletons. Sequenced: blood. The receptors come from a young man with Graves' hyperthyroidism.

The chain combines TRBV20-1 with TRBJ1-1; D may be TRBD1 (6 bases). Germline CDR1 is DFQATT and CDR2 is SNEGSKA (reference sequence). V was shortened by 3 bases and J by 1 base, with 21 bases between the two germline ends. The length of the CDR3 is 17 residues. DNA for the CDR3: TGCAGTGCTAGCACTGTCTCAGGGGATGTAAAGAACACTGAAGCTTTCTTT. Translating gives CSASTVSGDVKNTEAFF.

This clonotype came up many times. This chain joins TRBV6-5 and TRBJ2-7; D is uncertain. The CDR3 has 11 residues. The V gene lost 2 bases and the J gene lost 9 bases, with 8 bases spanning the gap. Germline CDR1 and CDR2: MNHEY and SVGAGI. The CDR3 bases are TGTGCCAGCAGTTACGGCGGAGTGCAGTACTTC. It is translated as CASSYGGVQYF.

V and J are TRBV12-3 or TRBV12-4 and TRBJ1-3; no clear D. V dropped 0 bases and J dropped 8 bases, with 5 bases sitting between them. The CDR3 sequence is 12 residues long. Here the CDR3 reads CASSLAIDTIYF. CDR3 sequence (DNA): TGTGCCAGCAGTTTAGCGATAGACACCATATATTTT.

At least ten counts were recorded for this clonotype. The V call is TRBV27, the J call TRBJ1-2, with D perhaps matching TRBD1 (5 bases). In germline, CDR1 is MNHEY, CDR2 SMNVEV (reference sequence). Deletions cut 2 bases from V and 3 bases from J, with 10 bases between. The length of the CDR3 is 14 residues. CDR3 DNA sequence: TGTGCCAGCAGTTTACAAGGGGCGGACTATGGCTACACCTTC. Translation: CASSLQGADYGYTF.

This clonotype has at least ten counts. The chain couples TRBV19 to TRBJ1-1, with 7 nucleotides matching TRBD1. Germline assignment: CDR1 LNHDA and CDR2 SQIVND (reference sequence). V lost 7 bases to trimming and J lost 5 bases; unmatched junction nucleotides: 7. This CDR3 region has 13 residues. The CDR3 sequence: CASNTGVGTEAFF. In DNA, the CDR3 is TGTGCCAGTAACACAGGGGTGGGGACTGAAGCTTTCTTT.

The CDR3 spells CSARLETGANVLTF. CDR3 DNA sequence: TGCAGTGCTAGGTTGGAGACTGGGGCCAACGTCCTGACTTTC. The chain has TRBV20-1 and TRBJ2-6; D is undetermined. CDR3 length: 14 amino acids. Trimming removed 3 bases from V and 2 bases from J, with 8 bases in between. Germline lookup yields CDR1 DFQATT and CDR2 SNEGSKA (reference sequence).

This clonotype was seen ten or more times. The chain joins TRBV7-2 to TRBJ2-5; possibly TRBD2 for D (5 bases). Trimming left V 6 bases short and J 5 bases short, with 10 bases between. The CDR3 runs to 12 residues. Per germline, CDR1 SGHTA and CDR2 FQGNSA. CDR3 nucleotides: TGTGCCAGCAGGGAAGGACTGGAGACCCAGTACTTC. It encodes CASREGLETQYF.

This clonotype was recorded many times. The CDR3 DNA reads as TGTGCCAGCAGCTCACCTCCAGCGAACACCGGGGAGCTGTTTTTT. Its protein is CASSSPPANTGELFF. The V gene is TRBV7-8, the J gene TRBJ2-2; D gene unclear. Germline lookup yields CDR1 SGHVS and CDR2 FQNEAQ. The CDR3 loop spans 15 amino acids. V gave up 4 bases and J gave up 0 bases, with 9 bases separating them.

The chain employs TRBV5-1 and TRBJ1-1; 7 bases match TRBD1. Germline trimming cut 0 bases from V and 0 bases from J; bases unmatched to any gene: 5. CDR3 length: 16 residues. Looked up from germline, CDR1 is SGHRS and CDR2 is YFSETQ. The CDR3 sequence: CASSLVGGNMNTEAFF. The CDR3 nucleotides are TGCGCCAGCAGCTTGGTAGGGGGCAATATGAACACTGAAGCTTTCTTT.

This clonotype was detected only once. This chain links TRBV19 with TRBJ1-1; 9 positions agree with TRBD1. The CDR3 contains 17 residues. J was trimmed by 5 bases and V by 7 bases; bases with no gene match: 17. CDR1 and CDR2 (germline): LNHDA, SQIVND (reference sequence). CDR3 DNA sequence: TGTGCCAGTACCCCCGCGGTGCACGGGACAGGGCGTACTGAAGCTTTCTTT. Translated, it gives CASTPAVHGTGRTEAFF.